These 21 T cell receptor beta chains were all obtained from the same sample, sequenced in a study of blood T cells in healthy people across ages. Sample-barcoded 5' priming and a J-beta primer mix drove a second PCR of about 6 to 12 cycles. TCRdb used MiXCR to reprocess the 5' RACE reads, holding one entry per CDR3 protein. The sample has roughly 1.6 million distinct CDR3 sequences, around 35% seen once. The specimen sequenced was blood. These TCRs come from a woman in her 30s in good health.

This clonotype showed up many times. The V call is TRBV29-1, the J call TRBJ2-1, with D tentatively TRBD1 (5 bases). The CDR3 extends over 12 amino acids. CDR1 is SQVTM, CDR2 ANQGSEA, per germline. V shed 5 bases and J shed 6 bases, with 11 bases lying between them. The CDR3 DNA reads TGCAGCGTTATGACAGTAAGCAATGAGCAGTTCTTC. As protein: CSVMTVSNEQFF.

This clonotype was seen many times. The genes are TRBV29-1 and TRBJ2-7, with D hard to call. Trimming cost V 0 bases and J 3 bases, with 0 bases left between them. CDR3 size: 10 residues. The germline gives CDR1 SQVTM, CDR2 ANQGSEA. The CDR3 here is CSVEDYEQYF. The DNA for the CDR3 is TGCAGCGTTGAAGACTACGAGCAGTACTTC.

The J gene is TRBJ2-3, the V gene TRBV28; tentatively, D is TRBD2 (6 bases). V was cut by 4 bases and J by 1 base, with 15 bases left in between. CDR1 is MDHEN and CDR2 is SYDVKM in the germline V gene. This CDR3 has 16 amino acids. The CDR3 region is CASSYPPGEGTDTQYF. The CDR3 nucleotides are TGTGCCAGCAGTTACCCTCCGGGAGAGGGCACAGATACGCAGTATTTT.

The CDR3 region is CAISEGRANTEAFF. CDR3 nucleotide sequence: TGTGCCATCAGTGAGGGCAGGGCGAACACTGAAGCTTTCTTT. This chain joins TRBV10-3 and TRBJ1-1; D is possibly TRBD1 (5 bases). Trimming removed 2 bases from V and 1 base from J, with 8 bases in between. The CDR3 is 14 amino acids. CDR1 is ENHRY, CDR2 SYGVKD, per germline.

On this clonotype: At one end, the junction sequence differs from germline, possibly due to a read error. The rearrangement links TRBV2 to TRBJ2-1; maybe TRBD1 (6 bases). The CDR3 is 14 residues long. Germline CDR1 SNHLY, CDR2 FYNNEI. CDR3 amino acids: CVSSEQGLRNEQFF. In nucleotides, the CDR3 is TGTGTCAGCAGTGAACAGGGCCTTCGCAATGAGCAGTTCTTC.

V usage is TRBV20-1 and J usage is TRBJ2-5; possible D gene TRBD2, 6 bases. The CDR3 loop spans 14 amino acids. Germline values: CDR1 DFQATT, CDR2 SNEGSKA (reference sequence). V was clipped by 1 base and J by 7 bases, with 16 bases between them. The DNA of the CDR3 is TGCAGTGCTAGAGTATTAGGCGGGACGGGGACCCAGTACTTC. Encoded protein: CSARVLGGTGTQYF.

V gene TRBV7-2 combines with J gene TRBJ2-5; 11 bases match TRBD1. The CDR3 has 16 residues. V lost 5 bases and J lost 5; bases outside the gene matches: 10. CDR1 is SGHTA and CDR2 is FQGNSA in the germline V gene. The CDR3 is CASSPVAGQGGETQYF. The CDR3 DNA sequence: TGTGCCAGCAGCCCCGTAGCGGGACAGGGGGGGGAGACCCAGTACTTC.

This clonotype has a handful of counts. The rearrangement uses TRBV6-2 or TRBV6-3 and TRBJ2-1; perhaps TRBD2 as D (6 bases). This CDR3 spans 16 amino acids. The V and J ends lost 5 bases and 3 bases respectively, with 17 bases between them. Germline values: CDR1 MNHEY, CDR2 SVGEGT. The DNA of the CDR3 is TGTGCCAGCAGTACCCGCGGGCGCGGGAACTACAATGAGCAGTTCTTC. The encoded protein is CASSTRGRGNYNEQFF.

The J gene is TRBJ1-6, the V gene TRBV4-2, with unresolved D. V shed 0 bases and J shed 8 bases, with 5 bases lying between them. The V gene's germline CDR1 is LGHNA and CDR2 YNFKEQ. This CDR3 has 13 residues. The CDR3, as DNA: TGTGCCAGCAGCCAAGATCTGGATTCACCCCTCCACTTT. This encodes CASSQDLDSPLHF.

This clonotype was seen only a few times. V is TRBV6-1 and J is TRBJ1-2; 7 positions agree with TRBD1. The CDR3 extends over 15 amino acids. Germline V gives CDR1 MNHNS, CDR2 SASEGT. V was clipped by 6 bases and J by 2 bases; unmatched bases: 9. The chain's CDR3 is CASRADSGQNYGYTF. CDR3 sequence (DNA): TGTGCCAGCAGGGCCGACTCGGGACAGAACTATGGCTACACCTTC.

The chain couples TRBV28 to TRBJ2-7; 8 bases match TRBD2. V lost 1 base and J lost 3; bases outside the gene matches: 8. The germline CDR1 and CDR2 sequences are MDHEN and SYDVKM. CDR3 length: 16 amino acids. CDR3 bases: TGTGCCAGCAGTTTATCGGGGGGGAGGTCGGACTACGAGCAGTACTTC. Translation gives CASSLSGGRSDYEQYF.

About this clonotype: An end of the junction does not agree with germline; a read error may underlie this. The CDR3 DNA is TGTGCCAACAGTTATCCAGCGGGGGGGCCCCTGAGCTCCTACAATGAGCAGTTCTTC. This translates into CANSYPAGGPLSSYNEQFF. The chain combines TRBV6-2 or TRBV6-3 with TRBJ2-1; 10 nucleotides agree with TRBD2. Per germline, CDR1 MNHEY and CDR2 SVGEGT. The CDR3 runs 19 residues.

This clonotype has more than one count but fewer than ten. The V call is TRBV7-9, the J call TRBJ2-7; D is uncertain. Trimming took off 3 bases at V and 3 bases at J, with 6 bases between the two ends. Germline CDR1 SEHNR, CDR2 FQNEAQ (reference sequence). This CDR3 has 12 amino acids. This CDR3 is CASSFQSYEQYF. The CDR3 DNA is TGTGCCAGCAGCTTCCAGAGCTACGAGCAGTACTTC.

The chain uses TRBV5-1 and TRBJ1-1; no reliable D call. In germline, CDR1 is SGHRS, CDR2 YFSETQ. V was trimmed by 0 bases and J by 2 bases, leaving 20 bases between them. The CDR3 sequence is 18 residues long. This chain's CDR3 is CASSLEGRWADSNTEAFF. CDR3 nucleotides: TGCGCCAGCAGCTTGGAGGGTCGATGGGCAGATTCTAACACTGAAGCTTTCTTT.

This chain links TRBV6-2 or TRBV6-3 with TRBJ2-1; 7 nucleotides agree with TRBD1. V was pared by 6 bases and J by 7 bases, with 15 bases of the junction left unmatched. The germline V gene has CDR1 MNHEY and CDR2 SVGEGT. The CDR3 is 16 residues long. CDR3 amino acids: CASRLATGLVWNEQFF. The CDR3 bases are TGTGCCAGCAGATTGGCGACAGGGCTGGTTTGGAATGAGCAGTTCTTC.

The chain carries TRBV3-1 and TRBJ1-5; perhaps TRBD1 as D (5 bases). This CDR3 has 15 amino acids. The germline gives CDR1 LGHDT, CDR2 YNNKEL (reference sequence). The germline V and J ends were trimmed by 4 bases and 6 bases, with 16 bases remaining between them. CDR3 in amino acids: CASSRGQLGGQPQHF. The CDR3 bases are TGTGCCAGCAGCCGGGGCCAGCTTGGAGGTCAGCCCCAGCATTTT.

CDR3 nucleotide sequence: TGCAGTGCCCCGTACAATGAGCAGTTCTTC. It translates to CSAPYNEQFF. The V call is TRBV20-1, the J call TRBJ2-1; D is undetermined. The germline V and J ends were trimmed by 6 bases and 4 bases, with 4 bases remaining between them. Germline V gene sequence: CDR1 DFQATT, CDR2 SNEGSKA (reference sequence). The CDR3 has 10 residues.

This clonotype was seen once. The junction does not match germline at one end; this may be a read error. V usage is TRBV6-5 and J usage is TRBJ1-6, with TRBD1 matching 9 bases. This CDR3 contains 14 residues. CDR1 MNHEY and CDR2 SVGAGI come from the germline V gene. In DNA, the CDR3 is TGTGCCAGCAGCCGGACAGGGGAGGTCTCACCCTTCCACTTT. It yields the protein CASSRTGEVSPFHF.

The chain uses TRBV3-1 and TRBJ2-3; TRBD2 aligns across 10 bases. CDR3 length: 13 amino acids. The V gene end was trimmed by 10 bases and the J gene end by 1 base; junction bases not matched to a gene: 2. Germline-derived CDR1 and CDR2 are LGHDT and YNNKEL (reference sequence). CDR3 bases: TGTGCCATAGGGACTAGCGGCACAGATACGCAGTATTTT. This encodes CAIGTSGTDTQYF.

The J gene is TRBJ2-7, the V gene TRBV9, with D possibly matching TRBD2 (6 bases). Germline V gene sequence: CDR1 SGDLS, CDR2 YYNGEE. The CDR3 extends over 14 amino acids. Trimming took off 4 bases at V and 2 bases at J, with 13 bases between the two ends. This CDR3 reads CASSSGGRPYEQYF. The CDR3 DNA is TGTGCCAGCAGCTCTGGGGGGAGGCCCTACGAGCAGTACTTC.

This clonotype appeared a single time. The V call is TRBV4-1, the J call TRBJ2-2; D gene ambiguous. This CDR3 comprises 13 residues. Looked up from germline, CDR1 is MGHRA and CDR2 is YSYEKL. V was pared by 1 base and J by 7 bases, with 7 bases between. The CDR3 nucleotides read TGCGCCAGCAGCCAAGGAGTGATCGGGGAGCTGTTTTTT. It codes for CASSQGVIGELFF.